These 23 T cell receptor beta chains originate from one sample sequenced in a study of T cell changes during pregnancy in multiple sclerosis. Generated by immunoSEQ multiplex PCR, the TCRdb table keeps only in-frame clones and is missing some. The sample lists around 50,000 clones, 87% occurring once. Sequencing input: peripheral blood from another person, used as feeder cells. Source of these receptors: a human donor whose cells served as feeder cells for cultures in a pregnancy study.

The chain links TRBV29-1 to TRBJ2-7; the D call may be TRBD1 or TRBD2 (5 bases each). This CDR3 is built from 13 residues. Trimming cost V 3 bases and J 3 bases, with 12 bases left between them. Germline CDR1 and CDR2: SQVTM and ANQGSEA. For the CDR3, the DNA is TGCAGCGTTGAGGGACGGTCTGACTACGAGCAGTACTTC. The encoded protein is CSVEGRSDYEQYF.

V usage is TRBV28 and J usage is TRBJ2-3; 9 bases are a match to TRBD2. Losses at the gene ends were 8 bases for V and 4 bases for J; bases not matched to a gene: 13. CDR1 is MDHEN, CDR2 SYDVKM, per germline. CDR3 length: 16 residues. CDR3 sequence: CASVLRRLAGPDTQYF. CDR3 nucleotide sequence: TGTGCCAGCGTTCTCCGGCGTCTAGCGGGGCCAGATACGCAGTATTTT.

The chain couples TRBV2 to TRBJ1-2; D not certain. Germline lookup yields CDR1 SNHLY and CDR2 FYNNEI. The CDR3 covers 16 residues. Trimming removed 5 bases at V and 5 bases at J, with 21 bases between. The CDR3 sequence is CASSPIRRPSGYGYTF. CDR3 in DNA: TGTGCCAGCAGTCCAATTCGACGGCCAAGTGGGTATGGCTACACCTTC.

The chain links TRBV6-6 to TRBJ1-5; unclear D gene. With 2 bases removed from V and 11 bases from J, the gap between germline ends came to 22 bases. There are 16 residues in the CDR3. CDR1 is MNHNY, CDR2 SVGAGI, per germline (reference sequence). The DNA for the CDR3 is TGTGCCAGCAGTTACGGTGCGGCGGGTCACGCGTCGGCCCAGCATTTT. It codes for CASSYGAAGHASAQHF.

The V gene is TRBV14, the J gene TRBJ2-7; possibly TRBD2 for D (5 bases). Per the germline V gene, CDR1 is SGHDN and CDR2 is FVKESK. V was clipped by 5 bases and J by 4 bases, with 9 bases between them. This CDR3 region has 12 residues. CDR3 residues: CASSFTRYEQYF. In DNA form, the CDR3 reads TGTGCCAGCAGCTTTACTAGGTACGAGCAGTACTTC.

The J gene is TRBJ2-3, the V gene TRBV5-1; possibly TRBD2 for D (6 bases). The CDR3 contains 15 residues. Germline loops: CDR1 SGHRS, CDR2 YFSETQ. V was trimmed by 4 bases and J by 3 bases, leaving 15 bases between them. In DNA, the CDR3 is TGCGCCAGCAGCCGGGAGCCCACGGGGACAGATACGCAGTATTTT. As protein: CASSREPTGTDTQYF. The variable domain in full, completed from reference TRBV5-1 and TRBJ2-3, reads KAGVTQTPRYLIKTRGQQVTLSCSPISGHRSVSWYQQTPGQGLQFLFEYFSETQRNKGNFPGRFSGRQFSNSRSEMNVSTLELGDSALYLCASSREPTGTDTQYFGPGTRLTVL.

This clone was seen only once. This chain connects TRBV5-4 to TRBJ2-2; possible D gene TRBD1, 5 bases. With 0 bases removed from V and 3 bases from J, the gap between germline ends came to 12 bases. CDR1 SGHNT and CDR2 YYREEE come from the germline V gene (reference sequence). The CDR3 totals 16 residues. This CDR3 is CASSLDRLKDTGELFF. Written as DNA, the CDR3 is TGTGCCAGCAGCTTGGACAGGCTGAAGGACACCGGGGAGCTGTTTTTT.

The chain couples TRBV6-1 to TRBJ1-2; unclear D gene. Germline loops: CDR1 MNHNS, CDR2 SASEGT. The CDR3 runs to 10 residues. Trimming removed 5 bases at V and 8 bases at J, with 6 bases between. CDR3 sequence reads: CASSSGGYTF. The CDR3 DNA is TGTGCCAGCAGTTCCGGGGGCTACACCTTC.

This chain uses TRBV13 with TRBJ2-7, with D tentatively TRBD1 (6 bases). The V and J ends lost 5 bases and 5 bases respectively, with 19 bases between them. The CDR3 contains 15 residues. Germline V gene data show CDR1 as PRHDT and CDR2 as FYEKMQ (reference sequence). The CDR3 DNA reads as TGTGCCAGCAGCAGACCTCAGGGGCCCCAGAACGAGCAGTACTTC. Residues: CASSRPQGPQNEQYF.

The V and J genes are TRBV14 and TRBJ2-1; the D call may be TRBD1 or TRBD2 (6 bases each). CDR3 length: 15 amino acids. CDR1 and CDR2 from the germline V gene are SGHDN and FVKESK. Trimming cost V 2 bases and J 6 bases, with 14 bases left between them. The CDR3, as DNA: TGTGCCAGCAGCCAAAGGGGGGACAATTCCAATGAGCAGTTCTTC. Amino acids: CASSQRGDNSNEQFF.

The V and J genes are TRBV2 and TRBJ2-7, with D possibly being TRBD1 (6 bases). V was trimmed by 4 bases and J by 4 bases, leaving 11 bases between them. Looked up from germline, CDR1 is SNHLY and CDR2 is FYNNEI. The CDR3 contains 13 residues. The CDR3 DNA follows: TGTGCCAGCAGTGGGGGGCAGGGTTACGAGCAGTACTTC. It yields the protein CASSGGQGYEQYF.

V gene TRBV15 combines with J gene TRBJ1-3, with D uncertain. Germline CDR1 LNHNV, CDR2 YYDKDF (reference sequence). The CDR3 length is 16 residues. V lost 0 bases, J lost 3 bases, and 12 bases lay in between. In DNA form, the CDR3 reads TGTGCCACCAGCAGAGATACACCCTCGGGTGGAAACACCATATATTTT. Protein product: CATSRDTPSGGNTIYF.

J is TRBJ1-2 and V is TRBV28, with 7 bases identical to TRBD1. The V and J ends lost 7 bases and 3 bases, in that order; junction bases with no gene match: 5. This CDR3 is built from 13 residues. Germline V gene data show CDR1 as MDHEN and CDR2 as SYDVKM. The CDR3 reads CASIPTGDYGYTF. CDR3 nucleotides: TGTGCCAGCATTCCCACAGGGGACTATGGCTACACCTTC.

J is TRBJ2-3 and V is TRBV6-6; 12 bases are a match to TRBD2. Trimming took 6 bases from V and 6 from J; bases not matched to a gene: 7. Germline assignment: CDR1 MNHNY and CDR2 SVGAGI (reference sequence). This CDR3 region has 15 residues. CDR3 amino acids: CASSQLAGGGDTQYF. The CDR3 DNA sequence: TGTGCCAGCAGCCAACTAGCGGGGGGTGGCGATACGCAGTATTTT.

The chain couples TRBV30 to TRBJ2-3; 8 bases line up with TRBD2. V shed 2 bases and J 0 bases; nucleotides not matched to a gene: 13. CDR3 length: 18 residues. CDR1 is GTSNPN, CDR2 SVGIG, per germline (reference sequence). CDR3 in amino acids: CAWSLGGRLISSTDTQYF. The CDR3 nucleotides are TGTGCCTGGAGTCTGGGCGGGAGGCTGATTAGTAGCACAGATACGCAGTATTTT. The variable domain in full, completed from reference TRBV30 and TRBJ2-3, reads SQTIHQWPATLVQPVGSPLSLECTVEGTSNPNLYWYRQAAGRGLQLLFYSVGIGQISSEVPQNLSASRPQDRQFILSSKKLLLSDSGFYLCAWSLGGRLISSTDTQYFGPGTRLTVL.

The CDR3 sequence: CASGPDGREQFF. For the CDR3, the DNA is TGTGCCAGCGGCCCGGACGGAAGGGAGCAGTTCTTC. The J gene is TRBJ2-1, the V gene TRBV28; D not resolved. Germline V gene sequence: CDR1 MDHEN, CDR2 SYDVKM. The CDR3 spans 12 residues. V shed 8 bases and J shed 10 bases, with 15 bases lying between them.

The chain combines TRBV30 with TRBJ2-7; D possibly uses TRBD1 or TRBD2 (6 bases each). Deletions cut 7 bases from V and 2 bases from J, with 21 bases between. The CDR3 contains 15 residues. Germline CDR1 and CDR2: GTSNPN and SVGIG (reference sequence). CDR3 DNA: TGTGCCTCTACCCCCAGAGGGGGAGGCCCCTACGAGCAGTACTTC. Protein sequence: CASTPRGGGPYEQYF.

The V call is TRBV6-1, the J call TRBJ2-6; D is undetermined. Germline values: CDR1 MNHNS, CDR2 SASEGT. CDR3 length: 12 residues. V dropped 6 bases and J dropped 2 bases, with 2 bases sitting between them. CDR3 residues: CASRAGANVLTF. Written as DNA, the CDR3 is TGTGCCAGCAGGGCTGGGGCCAACGTCCTGACTTTC.

This clone was found once. CDR3 nucleotides: TGTGCCTGGAGTTCTGACCTGTATGGCTACACCTTC. As protein: CAWSSDLYGYTF. The chain is built from TRBV30 and TRBJ1-2, with unresolved D. This CDR3 comprises 12 residues. From germline, CDR1 is GTSNPN and CDR2 SVGIG (reference sequence). Trimming took 2 bases from V and 5 from J, leaving 9 bases between them. The complete variable domain, with remaining parts taken from reference TRBV30 and TRBJ1-2, reads SQTIHQWPATLVQPVGSPLSLECTVEGTSNPNLYWYRQAAGRGLQLLFYSVGIGQISSEVPQNLSASRPQDRQFILSSKKLLLSDSGFYLCAWSSDLYGYTFGSGTRLTVV.

The chain combines TRBV5-1 with TRBJ2-7; D is undetermined. V was clipped by 6 bases and J by 4 bases, with 11 bases between them. The germline CDR1 and CDR2 sequences are SGHRS and YFSETQ. The length of the CDR3 is 12 residues. The DNA for the CDR3 is TGCGCCAGCAACGAAGCCGATTACGAGCAGTACTTC. Its translation: CASNEADYEQYF.

This chain uses TRBV19 with TRBJ1-4; no clear D gene. The germline V gene encodes CDR1 LNHDA and CDR2 SQIVND (reference sequence). The V and J ends lost 3 bases and 0 bases respectively, with 11 bases between them. CDR3 length equals 16 residues. The CDR3 here is CASSILADATNEKLFF. In DNA, the CDR3 is TGTGCCAGTAGTATCTTGGCGGACGCAACTAATGAAAAACTGTTTTTT. The full variable domain, completed using reference TRBV19 and TRBJ1-4, is DGGITQSPKYLFRKEGQNVTLSCEQNLNHDAMYWYRQDPGQGLRLIYYSQIVNDFQKGDIAEGYSVSREKKESFPLTVTSAQKNPTAFYLCASSILADATNEKLFFGSGTQLSVL.

The V and J genes are TRBV5-1 and TRBJ1-6; 8 nucleotides line up with TRBD1. The CDR3 contains 15 residues. Germline CDR1 SGHRS, CDR2 YFSETQ. J lost 5 bases, V lost 0 bases, and 1 base had no gene match. The CDR3 spells CASSLGQGNNSPLHF. The CDR3 DNA reads as TGCGCCAGCAGCTTGGGACAGGGGAATAATTCACCCCTCCACTTT. The full variable domain, completed using reference TRBV5-1 and TRBJ1-6, is KAGVTQTPRYLIKTRGQQVTLSCSPISGHRSVSWYQQTPGQGLQFLFEYFSETQRNKGNFPGRFSGRQFSNSRSEMNVSTLELGDSALYLCASSLGQGNNSPLHFGNGTRLTVT.

V gene TRBV6-5 combines with J gene TRBJ2-1; D possibly corresponds to TRBD1 (7 bases). The V end lost 0 bases, the J end lost 7 bases, and 13 bases lay between the germline ends. This CDR3 is built from 15 residues. Germline CDR1 and CDR2: MNHEY and SVGAGI. The CDR3 is CASSYSTAGGNEQFF. The CDR3 nucleotides read TGTGCCAGCAGTTACTCGACCGCAGGGGGGAATGAGCAGTTCTTC.